Presented here are 9 T cell receptor beta chains from one specimen sequenced in a study of T cells in localized non-small cell lung cancer. Libraries were prepared by immunoSEQ multiplex PCR; TCRdb keeps only in-frame clonotypes and omits some of them. The data hold tens of thousands of clones, with about 83% observed a single time. The sample consisted of peripheral blood, taken before any cancer treatment. These receptors were collected from a female donor of 60 years or more with stage II squamous cell lung carcinoma.

V and J are TRBV18 and TRBJ2-5; TRBD1 matches 7 bases. The CDR3 has 14 residues. The V gene end was trimmed by 6 bases and the J gene end by 5 bases; junction bases not matched to a gene: 9. Germline CDR1 KGHSH, CDR2 LQKENI. CDR3 loop: CASSLTGLAETQYF. CDR3 nucleotide sequence: TGTGCCAGCTCTTTGACAGGGTTGGCGGAGACCCAGTACTTC.

V usage is TRBV7-2 and J usage is TRBJ1-5; D is unresolved. CDR3 length: 15 amino acids. Germline loops: CDR1 SGHTA, CDR2 FQGNSA. The ends were cut back, 2 bases at V and 4 bases at J, with 12 bases in the middle. The CDR3 sequence is CASSLNSVGNQPQHF. The CDR3 DNA is TGTGCCAGCAGCTTAAATTCTGTCGGGAATCAGCCCCAGCATTTT.

The chain couples TRBV15 to TRBJ1-2, with D perhaps matching TRBD1 (5 bases). The V gene lost 0 bases and the J gene lost 8 bases, with 13 bases spanning the gap. This CDR3 comprises 14 residues. CDR1 LNHNV and CDR2 YYDKDF come from the germline V gene (reference sequence). The CDR3 DNA reads TGTGCCACCAGCAGAGATGAAGGGACGGGAGGCTACACCTTC. This gives the protein CATSRDEGTGGYTF. The full variable domain, completed using reference TRBV15 and TRBJ1-2, is DAMVIQNPRYQVTQFGKPVTLSCSQTLNHNVMYWYQQKSSQAPKLLFHYYDKDFNNEADTPDNFQSRRPNTSFCFLDIRSPGLGDTAMYLCATSRDEGTGGYTFGSGTRLTVV.

V usage is TRBV28 and J usage is TRBJ1-1; D call uncertain. Germline assignment: CDR1 MDHEN and CDR2 SYDVKM. V dropped 11 bases and J dropped 1 base, with 11 bases sitting between them. The CDR3 contains 12 residues. The CDR3 DNA sequence: TGTGCCGCCCTGACGGGGAACACTGAAGCTTTCTTT. This codes for CAALTGNTEAFF.

J is TRBJ1-3 and V is TRBV7-2; possible D gene TRBD1, 5 bases. The CDR3 is made up of 13 amino acids. CDR1 and CDR2 (germline): SGHTA, FQGNSA. V was pared by 8 bases and J by 2 bases, with 10 bases between. This CDR3 is CASGQNPGNTIYF. The DNA for the CDR3 is TGTGCCAGCGGACAAAATCCTGGAAACACCATATATTTT.

This sequence joins TRBV5-6 and TRBJ1-5; 10 bases agree with TRBD1. V trimming: 2 bases; J trimming: 5 bases; junction bases outside the gene matches: 1. CDR1 and CDR2 (germline): SGHDT, YYEEEE. CDR3 length: 14 amino acids. The CDR3 is CASSFGTGDQPQHF. For the CDR3, the DNA is TGTGCCAGCAGCTTTGGGACAGGGGATCAGCCCCAGCATTTT.

This rearrangement joins TRBV7-2 to TRBJ1-1; 7 bases are shared with TRBD1. Germline-derived CDR1 and CDR2 are SGHTA and FQGNSA. J was trimmed by 1 base and V by 2 bases; bases with no gene match: 10. The CDR3 has 17 amino acids. DNA for the CDR3: TGTGCCAGCAGCTTAAACGGGGGAAAGGGGGCGAACACTGAAGCTTTCTTT. Amino acids: CASSLNGGKGANTEAFF.

V gene TRBV4-1 combines with J gene TRBJ1-2; D is undetermined. The CDR3 totals 14 residues. The V end was cut by 0 bases, the J end by 7 bases, with 12 bases between. The V gene's germline CDR1 is MGHRA and CDR2 YSYEKL. The CDR3 nucleotides are TGCGCCAGCAGCCAAGATAGCGGGTACGTTGGCTACACCTTC. Amino acid sequence: CASSQDSGYVGYTF.

V is TRBV21-1 and J is TRBJ1-2. TRBV21-1 represents a pseudogene. This CDR3 has 12 amino acids. CDR3 sequence: CAEMGVAYGYTF. The CDR3, as DNA: TGTGCCGAAATGGGGGTAGCCTATGGCTACACCTTC.